This entry features one T cell receptor beta chain sequence. Its antigen is still unknown. This record comes from a study of shared clonotypes between healthy human individuals. On sorted subsets, replicate PCRs used 150 to 250 ng DNA, or some 28,000 T cell genomes. Profiled with immunoSEQ multiplex PCR; TCRdb holds only in-frame clones, not every one. This table holds more than 2,000,000 clones, about 92% found once. The study's findings and limits: It was the non-shared clonotypes that had lower generation probabilities than clonotypes shared by all four donors. An expected dependence of interdonor clonotype sharing on sequencing depth was noted.

Trimming cost V 4 bases and J 7 bases, with 11 bases left between them. Germline lookup yields CDR1 SGHRS and CDR2 YFSETQ. This CDR3 comprises 12 residues. Partitioning of CD4+ cells yielded a CD45RA+ naive subset and a CD45RA-negative memory subset. The TCR originated in a young man in good health. The sequenced material came from naive CD4+ T cells sorted from blood. Subset denoted: CD45RA+ positively selected. V is TRBV5-1 and J is TRBJ2-5; D is unresolved. The CDR3, as DNA: TGCGCCAGCAGCCAGGACGAAGGGACCCAGTACTTC. Translation gives CASSQDEGTQYF.